Presented here are 27 T cell receptor beta chains from one specimen sequenced in a study of graft-versus-host responses after intestinal transplantation. The protocol was immunoSEQ multiplex PCR, while the TCRdb copy is restricted to in-frame clones and leaves out a portion. The sample shows some 39,000 clones, approximately 93% of them seen only once. Material: PBMCs, obtained approximately 700 days after intestinal transplantation. All receptors come from a human patient who received an intestinal transplant, so some T cells may come from the graft donor.

The J gene is TRBJ2-7, the V gene TRBV28; weak D call: TRBD2 (5 bases). V lost 6 bases, J lost 11 bases, and 17 bases lay in between. CDR1 is MDHEN and CDR2 is SYDVKM in the germline V gene. The CDR3 runs to 12 residues. The CDR3 is CASRPSGALKYF. CDR3 bases: TGTGCCAGCAGACCCAGCGGAGCCCTTAAGTACTTC.

The rearrangement joins TRBV5-1 to TRBJ1-2; 7 bases are a match to TRBD1. J gave up 5 bases and V 0 bases, and 4 bases lay outside the gene matches. CDR3 size: 14 residues. Germline CDR1 SGHRS, CDR2 YFSETQ. CDR3 amino acids: CASSLGGTAYGYTF. DNA for the CDR3: TGCGCCAGCAGCTTGGGGGGGACAGCATATGGCTACACCTTC. The whole variable domain, filled in from reference TRBV5-1 and TRBJ1-2, reads KAGVTQTPRYLIKTRGQQVTLSCSPISGHRSVSWYQQTPGQGLQFLFEYFSETQRNKGNFPGRFSGRQFSNSRSEMNVSTLELGDSALYLCASSLGGTAYGYTFGSGTRLTVV.

The V gene is TRBV11-2, the J gene TRBJ1-2, with TRBD1 matching 9 bases. Unmatched junction bases numbered 1, after V lost 5 bases and J lost 3 bases. The length of the CDR3 is 13 residues. The germline V gene encodes CDR1 SGHAT and CDR2 FQNNGV. The DNA of the CDR3 is TGTGCCAGCAGCAGGACAGGGGACTATGGCTACACCTTC. This gives the protein CASSRTGDYGYTF. Full variable domain (remainder filled in from reference TRBV11-2 and TRBJ1-2): EAGVAQSPRYKIIEKRQSVAFWCNPISGHATLYWYQQILGQGPKLLIQFQNNGVVDDSQLPKDRFSAERLKGVDSTLKIQPAKLEDSAVYLCASSRTGDYGYTFGSGTRLTVV.

The J gene is TRBJ1-2, the V gene TRBV9; no firm D call. V gave up 0 bases and J gave up 7 bases, with 1 base separating them. Germline V CDR1 and CDR2: SGDLS, YYNGEE. CDR3 length: 10 amino acids. The CDR3 spells CASSVVGYTF. Written as DNA, the CDR3 is TGTGCCAGCAGCGTAGTTGGCTACACCTTC.

CDR3 bases: TGTGCCAGCAGCCAAAGAGATACAGGGTACCAAGAGACCCAGTACTTC. Protein sequence: CASSQRDTGYQETQYF. The V call is TRBV7-9, the J call TRBJ2-5, with D possibly TRBD1 on 6 matching bases. The CDR3 spans 16 residues. Germline V CDR1 and CDR2: SEHNR, FQNEAQ (reference sequence). The V and J ends lost 5 bases and 0 bases respectively, with 16 bases between them.

The V and J genes are TRBV7-2 and TRBJ2-1; D uncertain. The CDR3 consists of 16 residues. V was pared by 5 bases and J by 7 bases, with 21 bases between. Per germline, CDR1 SGHTA and CDR2 FQGNSA. CDR3 residues: CASSQSRRSSLNEQFF. The CDR3 DNA sequence: TGTGCCAGCAGCCAAAGTCGGCGGAGCTCTTTAAATGAGCAGTTCTTC.

The rearrangement links TRBV5-1 to TRBJ1-2; a weak D match, TRBD1 (5 bases). Germline values: CDR1 SGHRS, CDR2 YFSETQ. The ends were cut back, 4 bases at V and 3 bases at J, with 19 bases in the middle. This CDR3 is 16 amino acids long. CDR3 sequence reads: CASSPRQLKRHYGYTF. The CDR3 DNA sequence: TGCGCCAGCAGCCCTAGACAGCTAAAACGTCACTATGGCTACACCTTC.

This chain uses TRBV5-6 with TRBJ2-1; TRBD2 matches at 16 bases. The CDR3 totals 15 residues. CDR1 is SGHDT, CDR2 YYEEEE, per germline. The V and J ends lost 3 bases and 7 bases, in that order; junction bases with no gene match: 1. The CDR3 sequence is CASSWGLAGGNEQFF. The CDR3 DNA follows: TGTGCCAGCAGCTGGGGACTAGCGGGGGGGAATGAGCAGTTCTTC.

This chain uses TRBV7-9 with TRBJ1-1; tentative D call: TRBD1 (6 bases). Deletions cut 5 bases from V and 4 bases from J, with 14 bases between. CDR1 and CDR2 from the germline V gene are SEHNR and FQNEAQ (reference sequence). This CDR3 contains 14 residues. The CDR3 region has the DNA TGTGCCAGCAGCCATTCTGGACAGCTCACTGAAGCTTTCTTT. Its protein is CASSHSGQLTEAFF.

The rearrangement joins TRBV10-2 to TRBJ2-7; D gene unclear. There are 12 residues in the CDR3. The ends were cut back, 0 bases at V and 3 bases at J, with 3 bases in the middle. Germline values: CDR1 WSHSY, CDR2 SAAADI. This CDR3 reads CASSESDYEQYF. The CDR3 DNA sequence: TGCGCCAGCAGTGAGTCTGACTACGAGCAGTACTTC.

This chain links TRBV6-6 with TRBJ1-5, with D perhaps TRBD1 (5 bases). The V gene's germline CDR1 is MNHNY and CDR2 SVGAGI (reference sequence). V dropped 5 bases and J dropped 7 bases, with 15 bases sitting between them. The CDR3 sequence is 14 residues long. CDR3: CASSIDPGGQPQHF. For the CDR3, the DNA is TGTGCCAGCAGTATCGACCCGGGGGGGCAGCCCCAGCATTTT.

The chain recombines TRBV21-1 with TRBJ2-3; the table's D call TRBD2 went unverified against the DNA. TRBV21-1 is flagged as a pseudogene. The CDR3 contains 17 residues. CDR3 bases: TGTGCCAGCCGATCACAGAAGCCGACGGAGGGCACAGATACGCAGTATTTT. It yields the protein CASRSQKPTEGTDTQYF.

The J gene is TRBJ2-7, the V gene TRBV14, with TRBD1 matching 8 bases. In germline, CDR1 is SGHDN, CDR2 FVKESK. The CDR3 loop spans 14 amino acids. V lost 2 bases and J lost 3; bases outside the gene matches: 3. The CDR3 bases are TGTGCCAGCAGCCAACGGACAGGGTACTACGAGCAGTACTTC. The encoded protein is CASSQRTGYYEQYF. The entire variable domain, with the rest obtained from reference TRBV14 and TRBJ2-7, is as follows: EAGVTQFPSHSVIEKGQTVTLRCDPISGHDNLYWYRRVMGKEIKFLLHFVKESKQDESGMPNNRFLAERTGGTYSTLKVQPAELEDSGVYFCASSQRTGYYEQYFGPGTRLTVT.

This clone occurred once. The J gene is TRBJ2-5, the V gene TRBV11-2; D is uncertain. Deletions cut 3 bases from V and 7 bases from J, with 15 bases between. Germline V gene sequence: CDR1 SGHAT, CDR2 FQNNGV. CDR3 length: 14 residues. The CDR3: CASSFPPPEVTQYF. DNA for the CDR3: TGTGCCAGCAGCTTTCCCCCCCCCGAGGTGACCCAGTACTTC.

Only a few counts were recorded for this clone. The chain is built from TRBV7-9 and TRBJ1-6; D is unclear. The V gene lost 1 base and the J gene lost 8 bases, with 9 bases spanning the gap. CDR1 is SEHNR and CDR2 is FQNEAQ in the germline V gene (reference sequence). The CDR3 is made up of 14 amino acids. CDR3 sequence: CASSLGGLDSPLHF. The DNA for the CDR3 is TGTGCCAGCAGCTTAGGAGGGTTGGATTCACCCCTCCACTTT.

The chain combines TRBV9 with TRBJ2-5; weak D call: TRBD2 (6 bases). V dropped 3 bases and J dropped 3 bases, with 12 bases sitting between them. This CDR3 contains 14 residues. Germline loops: CDR1 SGDLS, CDR2 YYNGEE. In nucleotides, the CDR3 is TGTGCCAGCAGCGGACGGGACTCTGAAGAGACCCAGTACTTC. As protein: CASSGRDSEETQYF.

V is TRBV2 and J is TRBJ1-2, with TRBD1 identical over 9 bases. V was pared by 10 bases and J by 4 bases, with 7 bases of the junction left unmatched. The CDR3 has 13 amino acids. Germline V gene sequence: CDR1 SNHLY, CDR2 FYNNEI. As DNA, the CDR3 is TGTGCCACCACACAGGGGGCTATCTATGGCTACACCTTC. Residues: CATTQGAIYGYTF. Full variable domain (outside the CDR3, taken from reference TRBV2 and TRBJ1-2): EPEVTQTPSHQVTQMGQEVILRCVPISNHLYFYWYRQILGQKVEFLVSFYNNEISEKSEIFDDQFSVERPDGSNFTLKIRSTKLEDSAMYFCATTQGAIYGYTFGSGTRLTVV.

CDR3: CASSPGYDRTYEQYF. The CDR3 nucleotides are TGTGCCAGCTCACCGGGGTATGACAGAACCTACGAGCAGTACTTC. V is TRBV18 and J is TRBJ2-7; D perhaps matches TRBD1 (5 bases). Germline V lookup: CDR1 KGHSH, CDR2 LQKENI. The CDR3 is made up of 15 amino acids. Trimming left V 3 bases short and J 2 bases short, with 14 bases between.

The rearrangement links TRBV11-1 to TRBJ2-1; D is unclear. The V end was cut by 1 base, the J end by 8 bases, with 15 bases between. CDR3 size: 15 residues. CDR1 is SGHAT and CDR2 is FQDESV in the germline V gene (reference sequence). The CDR3 DNA is TGTGCCAGCAGCTTAGTCTGGGGTCGGATCGATGAGCAGTTCTTC. It specifies CASSLVWGRIDEQFF.

The gene calls are TRBV19 and TRBJ1-6, with 11 bases lining up with TRBD1. Germline CDR1 is LNHDA and CDR2 is SQIVND (reference sequence). The CDR3 runs 14 residues. V trimming: 10 bases; J trimming: 10 bases; junction bases outside the gene matches: 9. The CDR3 reads CATASGQGGSPLHF. The CDR3 DNA reads as TGTGCCACAGCGTCGGGACAGGGGGGCTCACCCCTCCACTTT.

The CDR3 region has the DNA TGTGCCAGCTCACCTCCAGGGGCTTATAGCACAGATACGCAGTATTTT. Translating it yields CASSPPGAYSTDTQYF. This rearrangement joins TRBV18 to TRBJ2-3; tentative D call: TRBD1 (6 bases). The CDR3 runs 16 residues. CDR1 and CDR2 (germline): KGHSH, LQKENI. V was shortened by 3 bases and J by 0 bases, with 13 bases between the two germline ends. Full variable domain (remainder filled in from reference TRBV18 and TRBJ2-3): NAGVMQNPRHLVRRRGQEARLRCSPMKGHSHVYWYRQLPEEGLKFMVYLQKENIIDESGMPKERFSAEFPKEGPSILRIQQVVRGDSAAYFCASSPPGAYSTDTQYFGPGTRLTVL.

V is TRBV19 and J is TRBJ2-3; TRBD2 is a possible D gene (6 bases). This CDR3 region has 15 residues. Germline V gene sequence: CDR1 LNHDA, CDR2 SQIVND (reference sequence). V lost 3 bases and J lost 3, with 13 bases in between. Written as DNA, the CDR3 is TGTGCCAGTAGTATGGCGGGGAGTTGGACAGATACGCAGTATTTT. It codes for CASSMAGSWTDTQYF.

Concerning this clone: An end of the junction does not agree with germline; a read error may underlie this. This rearrangement joins TRBV5-5 to TRBJ2-7; the D gene is possibly TRBD2 (6 bases). The CDR3 loop spans 12 amino acids. CDR1 SGHKS and CDR2 YYEKEE come from the germline V gene (reference sequence). Here the CDR3 reads CASSLLPLGEDF. The CDR3 DNA is TGTGCCAGCAGCTTGCTCCCACTGGGGGAGGACTTC.

A note on this clone: This CDR3 is also generated by other DNA sequences in the sample. CDR3 region: CASSRDRARGYTF. In DNA form, the CDR3 reads TGTGCCAGCAGCAGGGACAGGGCTCGCGGCTACACCTTC. This chain connects TRBV6-5 to TRBJ1-2; 9 nucleotides match TRBD1. In germline, CDR1 is MNHEY, CDR2 SVGAGI. The CDR3 is 13 amino acids. After removal of 6 bases from V and 8 bases from J, the junction contained 7 bases not matched to a gene.

The V call is TRBV29-1, the J call TRBJ1-5; D call uncertain. The V end was cut by 6 bases, the J end by 3 bases, with 12 bases between. The length of the CDR3 is 13 residues. The germline V gene has CDR1 SQVTM and CDR2 ANQGSEA. CDR3 amino acids: CSVTDGLNQPQHF. In DNA form, the CDR3 reads TGCAGCGTGACCGACGGCCTCAATCAGCCCCAGCATTTT.

The chain combines TRBV5-4 with TRBJ2-7; perhaps D is TRBD1 or TRBD2 (5 bases each). This CDR3 is 15 amino acids long. The germline V gene encodes CDR1 SGHNT and CDR2 YYREEE (reference sequence). V was pared by 0 bases and J by 7 bases, with 17 bases between. CDR3 region: CASSLARDPLREQYF. The CDR3 DNA reads TGTGCCAGCAGCTTGGCCAGGGACCCCCTCCGAGAGCAGTACTTC.

This chain joins TRBV2 and TRBJ1-4; 7 nucleotides match TRBD1. From germline, CDR1 is SNHLY and CDR2 FYNNEI. V trimming: 7 bases; J trimming: 8 bases; junction bases outside the gene matches: 10. The CDR3 runs to 14 residues. For the CDR3, the DNA is TGTGCCAGCAACGTACAGGGGTATGGGGAAAAACTGTTTTTT. This codes for CASNVQGYGEKLFF.